The rows below give T cell receptor beta chains drawn from one sample of a study of T-cell reconstitution after alpha-beta-depleted transplantation in children. MiXCR, applied by TCRdb to the PCR reads, yields one record per CDR3 protein. In the table there are hundreds of thousands of distinct CDR3 sequences, around 16% of which are singletons. The sample in question was PBMCs from the stem cell graft donor, obtained from the stem cell graft. The origin of the receptors is a human donor who donated a stem cell graft to a child with acute myeloid leukemia. Each CDR3 is given with its conserved first and last residue. D genes are given only for firm matches. Where a row states a size, it is once, few, many or the class of an expanded clone; other rows omit it.

V	J	size	D	CDR3	DNA
TRBV20-1	TRBJ1-5	.	.	CSAARRGPLSNQPQHF	TGCAGTGCCGCAAGGAGGGGCCCTCTTAGCAATCAGCCCCAGCATTTT
TRBV12-3/TRBV12-4	TRBJ1-4	many	.	CASSPGYGNEKLFF	TGTGCCAGCAGTCCTGGATACGGTAATGAAAAACTGTTTTTT
TRBV6-5	TRBJ2-5	many	.	CASSYQGRGRQETQYF	TGTGCCAGCAGTTACCAGGGCCGGGGCCGGCAAGAGACCCAGTACTTC
TRBV5-1	TRBJ2-5	few	.	CASSRIGSPGTQETQYF	TGCGCCAGCAGCCGAATTGGATCTCCGGGGACTCAAGAGACCCAGTACTTC
TRBV27	TRBJ2-3	.	.	CASSLFSLGDTQYF	TGTGCCAGCAGTTTATTTAGTTTGGGAGATACGCAGTATTTT
TRBV7-2	TRBJ1-1	.	TRBD1	CASSTGGVLNTEAFF	TGTGCCAGCAGCACAGGGGGCGTCCTGAACACTGAAGCTTTCTTT
TRBV10-3	TRBJ2-5	few	.	CAISESDGAGKETQYF	TGTGCCATCAGTGAGTCCGACGGGGCAGGGAAAGAGACCCAGTACTTC
TRBV21-1	TRBJ1-5	few	.	CASSRGEASNQPQHF	TGTGCCAGCAGCAGAGGAGAGGCTAGCAATCAGCCCCAGCATTTT
TRBV20-1	TRBJ1-1	.	.	CSALENKFNTEAFF	TGCAGTGCCTTAGAAAACAAGTTTAACACTGAAGCTTTCTTT
TRBV20-1	TRBJ1-5	many	TRBD1	CSAPSGTGFNQPQHF	TGCAGTGCTCCCTCCGGGACAGGGTTCAATCAGCCCCAGCATTTT